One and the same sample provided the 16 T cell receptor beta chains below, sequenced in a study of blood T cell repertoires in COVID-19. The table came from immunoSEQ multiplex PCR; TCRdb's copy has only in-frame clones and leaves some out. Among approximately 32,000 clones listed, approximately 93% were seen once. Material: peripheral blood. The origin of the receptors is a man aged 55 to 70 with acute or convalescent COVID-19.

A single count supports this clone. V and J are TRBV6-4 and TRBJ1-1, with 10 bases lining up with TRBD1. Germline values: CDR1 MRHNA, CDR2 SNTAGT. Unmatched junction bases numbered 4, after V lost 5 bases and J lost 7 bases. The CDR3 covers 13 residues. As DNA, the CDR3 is TGTGCCAGCAGTTCGGACAGGGGGGGTGAAGCTTTCTTT. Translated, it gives CASSSDRGGEAFF.

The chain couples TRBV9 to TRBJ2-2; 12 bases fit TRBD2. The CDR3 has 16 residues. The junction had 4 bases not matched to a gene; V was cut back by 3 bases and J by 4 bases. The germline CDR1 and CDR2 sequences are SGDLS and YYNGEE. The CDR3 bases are TGTGCCAGCAGCGGACTAGCGGGAGCTAGCACCGGGGAGCTGTTTTTT. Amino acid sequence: CASSGLAGASTGELFF.

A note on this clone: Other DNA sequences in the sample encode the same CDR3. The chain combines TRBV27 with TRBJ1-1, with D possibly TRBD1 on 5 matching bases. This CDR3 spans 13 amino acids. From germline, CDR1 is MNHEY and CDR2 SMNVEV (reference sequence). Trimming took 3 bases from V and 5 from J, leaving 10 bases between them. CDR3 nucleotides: TGTGCCAGCAGTTTGTCCGGGGGAACTGAAGCTTTCTTT. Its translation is CASSLSGGTEAFF.

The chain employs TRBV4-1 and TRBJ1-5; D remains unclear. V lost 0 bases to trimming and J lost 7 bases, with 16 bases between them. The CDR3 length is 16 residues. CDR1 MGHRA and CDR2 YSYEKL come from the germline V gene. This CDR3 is CASSQERVRGLQPQHF. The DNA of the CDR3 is TGCGCCAGCAGCCAAGAACGGGTGCGGGGTCTCCAGCCCCAGCATTTT.

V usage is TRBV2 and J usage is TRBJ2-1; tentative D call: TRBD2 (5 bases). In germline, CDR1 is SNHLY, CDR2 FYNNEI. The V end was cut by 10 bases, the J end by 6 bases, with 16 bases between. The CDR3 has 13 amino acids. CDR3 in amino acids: CATRVGVSNEQFF. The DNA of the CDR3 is TGTGCCACCCGTGTGGGAGTCTCCAATGAGCAGTTCTTC. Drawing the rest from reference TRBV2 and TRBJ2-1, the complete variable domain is EPEVTQTPSHQVTQMGQEVILRCVPISNHLYFYWYRQILGQKVEFLVSFYNNEISEKSEIFDDQFSVERPDGSNFTLKIRSTKLEDSAMYFCATRVGVSNEQFFGPGTRLTVL.

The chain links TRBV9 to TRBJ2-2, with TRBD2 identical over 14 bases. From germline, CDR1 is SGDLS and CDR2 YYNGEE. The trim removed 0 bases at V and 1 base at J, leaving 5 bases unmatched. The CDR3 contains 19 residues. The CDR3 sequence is CASSVAPTSGRGNTGELFF. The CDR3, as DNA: TGTGCCAGCAGCGTAGCTCCGACTAGCGGGAGGGGGAACACCGGGGAGCTGTTTTTT.

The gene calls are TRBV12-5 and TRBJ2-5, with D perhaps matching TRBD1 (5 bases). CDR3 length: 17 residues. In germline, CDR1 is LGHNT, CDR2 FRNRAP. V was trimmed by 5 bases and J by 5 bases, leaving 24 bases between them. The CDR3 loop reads CASGPTLGRGSGETQYF. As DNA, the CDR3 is TGTGCTAGTGGTCCTACCCTCGGCCGAGGCTCAGGGGAGACCCAGTACTTC.

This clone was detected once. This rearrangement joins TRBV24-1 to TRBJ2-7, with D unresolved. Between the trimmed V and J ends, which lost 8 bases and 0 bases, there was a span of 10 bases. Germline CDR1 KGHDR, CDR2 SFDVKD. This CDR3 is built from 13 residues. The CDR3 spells CATMQPSSYEQYF. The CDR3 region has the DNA TGTGCCACCATGCAACCCAGCTCCTACGAGCAGTACTTC.

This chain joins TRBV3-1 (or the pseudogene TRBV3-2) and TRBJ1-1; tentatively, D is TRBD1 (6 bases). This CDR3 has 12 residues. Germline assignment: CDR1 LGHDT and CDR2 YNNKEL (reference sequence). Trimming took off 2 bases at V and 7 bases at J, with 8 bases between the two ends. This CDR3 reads CASSQRGGEAFF. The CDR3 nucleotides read TGTGCCAGCAGCCAAAGAGGGGGTGAAGCTTTCTTT.

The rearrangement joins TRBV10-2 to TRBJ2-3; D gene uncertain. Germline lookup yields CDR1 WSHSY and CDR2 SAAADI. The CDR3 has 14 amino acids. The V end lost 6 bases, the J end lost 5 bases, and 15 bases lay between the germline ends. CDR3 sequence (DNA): TGCGCCAGCAGCCCTGCTAGGATAGGAGATACGCAGTATTTT. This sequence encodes CASSPARIGDTQYF.

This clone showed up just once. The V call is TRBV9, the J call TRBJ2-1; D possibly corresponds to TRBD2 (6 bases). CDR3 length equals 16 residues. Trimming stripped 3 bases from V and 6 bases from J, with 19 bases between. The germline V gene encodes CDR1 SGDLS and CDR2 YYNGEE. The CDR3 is CASSARLDPESNEQFF. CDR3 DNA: TGTGCCAGCAGCGCCCGACTAGACCCCGAGAGCAATGAGCAGTTCTTC.

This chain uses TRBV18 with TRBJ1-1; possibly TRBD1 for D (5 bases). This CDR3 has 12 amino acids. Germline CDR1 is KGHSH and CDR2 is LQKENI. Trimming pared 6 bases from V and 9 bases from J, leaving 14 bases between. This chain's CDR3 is CASSPRGEQAFF. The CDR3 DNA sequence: TGTGCCAGCTCCCCGCGGGGGGAACAAGCTTTCTTT. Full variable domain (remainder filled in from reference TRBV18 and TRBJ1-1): NAGVMQNPRHLVRRRGQEARLRCSPMKGHSHVYWYRQLPEEGLKFMVYLQKENIIDESGMPKERFSAEFPKEGPSILRIQQVVRGDSAAYFCASSPRGEQAFFGQGTRLTVV.

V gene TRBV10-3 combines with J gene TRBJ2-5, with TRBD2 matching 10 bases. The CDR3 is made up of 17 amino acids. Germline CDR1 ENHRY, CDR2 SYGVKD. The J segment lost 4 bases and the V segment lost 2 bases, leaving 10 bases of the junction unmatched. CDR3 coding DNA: TGTGCCATCAGTGAGGGTAGCGGGAGGATTGGGGGAGAGACCCAGTACTTC. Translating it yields CAISEGSGRIGGETQYF.

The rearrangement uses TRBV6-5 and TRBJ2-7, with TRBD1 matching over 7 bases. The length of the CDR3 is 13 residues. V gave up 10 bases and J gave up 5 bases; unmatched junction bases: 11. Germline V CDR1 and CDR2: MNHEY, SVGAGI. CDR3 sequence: CATWTGLSNEQYF. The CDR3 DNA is TGTGCCACTTGGACAGGTCTTTCGAACGAGCAGTACTTC.

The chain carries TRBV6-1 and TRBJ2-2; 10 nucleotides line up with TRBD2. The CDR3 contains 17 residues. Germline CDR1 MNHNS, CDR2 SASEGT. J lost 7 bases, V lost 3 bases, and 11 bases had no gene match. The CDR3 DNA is TGTGCCAGCAGTGAGGTTCTAACTAGCGGGATGGTCGGGGAGCTGTTTTTT. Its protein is CASSEVLTSGMVGELFF.

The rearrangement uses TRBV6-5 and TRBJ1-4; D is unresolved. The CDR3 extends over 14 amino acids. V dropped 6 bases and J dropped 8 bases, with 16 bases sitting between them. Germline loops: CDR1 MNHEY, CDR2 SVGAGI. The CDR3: CASSLTDAREKLFF. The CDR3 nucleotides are TGTGCCAGCAGCCTTACCGACGCCAGGGAAAAACTGTTTTTT.